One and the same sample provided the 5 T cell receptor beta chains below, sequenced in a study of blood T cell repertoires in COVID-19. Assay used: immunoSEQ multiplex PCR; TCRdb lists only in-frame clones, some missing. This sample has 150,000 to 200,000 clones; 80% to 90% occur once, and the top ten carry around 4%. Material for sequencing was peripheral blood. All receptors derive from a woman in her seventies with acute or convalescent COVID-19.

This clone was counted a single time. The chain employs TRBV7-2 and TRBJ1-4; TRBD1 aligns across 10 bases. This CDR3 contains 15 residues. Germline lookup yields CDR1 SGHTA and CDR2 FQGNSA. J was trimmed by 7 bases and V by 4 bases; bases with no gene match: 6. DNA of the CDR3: TGTGCCAGCAGCTCCTCCGGGACAGGGGCTGAAAAACTGTTTTTT. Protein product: CASSSSGTGAEKLFF.

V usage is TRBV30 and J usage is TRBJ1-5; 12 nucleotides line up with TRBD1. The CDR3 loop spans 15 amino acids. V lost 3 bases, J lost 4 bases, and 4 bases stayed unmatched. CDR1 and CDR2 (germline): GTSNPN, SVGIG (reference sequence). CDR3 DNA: TGTGCCTGGAGCCTGGGACAGGGGGCAAATCAGCCCCAGCATTTT. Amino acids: CAWSLGQGANQPQHF.

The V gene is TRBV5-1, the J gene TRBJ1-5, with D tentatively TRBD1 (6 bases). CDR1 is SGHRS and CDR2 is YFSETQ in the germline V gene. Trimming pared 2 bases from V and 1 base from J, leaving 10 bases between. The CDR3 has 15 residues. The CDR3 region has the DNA TGCGCCAGCAGCTTACAGGGATTAAGCAATCAGCCCCAGCATTTT. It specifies CASSLQGLSNQPQHF.

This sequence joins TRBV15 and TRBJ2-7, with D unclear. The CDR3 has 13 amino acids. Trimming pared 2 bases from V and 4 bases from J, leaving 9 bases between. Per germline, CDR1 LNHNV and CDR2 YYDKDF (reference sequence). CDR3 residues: CATSRLKTYEQYF. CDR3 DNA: TGTGCCACCAGCAGACTAAAAACGTACGAGCAGTACTTC.

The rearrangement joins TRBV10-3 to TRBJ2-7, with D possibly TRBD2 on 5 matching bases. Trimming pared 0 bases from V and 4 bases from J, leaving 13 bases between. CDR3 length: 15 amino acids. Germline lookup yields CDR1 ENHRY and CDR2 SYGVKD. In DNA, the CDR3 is TGTGCCATCAGTGAGTCGACCCCTCCGGGGTACGAGCAGTACTTC. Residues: CAISESTPPGYEQYF.